This TCR beta chain was identified during a study of blood T cell repertoires in COVID-19. Looking at the study overall: PBMCs, B-cell-depleted T cells, or T cells provided the cDNA or gDNA that made up the material.

Authors' processing steps: Reference gene primer amplification yielded estimated nucleated cell counts. Clones were read by immunoSEQ multiplex PCR, and TCRdb kept only the in-frame ones, dropping some. The D gene and trimming were derived from the DNA, and the V and J assignments and clone size from that table. The data contain 110,000 to 150,000 clones, about four fifths of them singletons. Recruits, aged 18 to 89 years, lived in some 25 US areas. Cohort placement rested on clinical history that participants reported themselves. The CDR3 is 12 residues long. CDR1 is SQVTM and CDR2 is ANQGSEA in the germline V gene. The J segment lost 3 bases and the V segment lost 8 bases, leaving 7 bases of the junction unmatched.

The chain links TRBV29-1 to TRBJ2-7; 7 bases line up with TRBD1. Specimen: PBMCs or T cells enriched from blood (not recorded which). This TCR came from a man aged 40-55 years with acute COVID-19. CDR3 sequence: CSFTGQNYEQYF. The CDR3 nucleotides read TGCAGCTTTACGGGACAGAACTACGAGCAGTACTTC.